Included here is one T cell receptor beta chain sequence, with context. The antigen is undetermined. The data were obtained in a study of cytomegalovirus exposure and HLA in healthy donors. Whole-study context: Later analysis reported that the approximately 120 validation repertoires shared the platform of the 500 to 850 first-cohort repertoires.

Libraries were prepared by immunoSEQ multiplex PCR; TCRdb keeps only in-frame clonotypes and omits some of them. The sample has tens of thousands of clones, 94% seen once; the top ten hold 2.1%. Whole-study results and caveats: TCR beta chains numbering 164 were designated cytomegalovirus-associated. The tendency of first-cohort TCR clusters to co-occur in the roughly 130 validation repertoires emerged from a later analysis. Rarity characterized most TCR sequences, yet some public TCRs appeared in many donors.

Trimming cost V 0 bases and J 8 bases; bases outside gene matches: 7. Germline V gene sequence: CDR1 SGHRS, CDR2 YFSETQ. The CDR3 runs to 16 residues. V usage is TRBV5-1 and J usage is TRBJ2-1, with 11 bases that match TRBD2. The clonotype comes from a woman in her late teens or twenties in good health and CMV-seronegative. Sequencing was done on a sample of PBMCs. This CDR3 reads CASSLGTSGFWDEQFF. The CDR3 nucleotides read TGCGCCAGCAGCTTGGGGACTAGCGGGTTTTGGGATGAGCAGTTCTTC.